The 30 T cell receptor beta chains in this list originate from one sample, sequenced in a study of tumor-infiltrating lymphocytes in primary liver carcinoma. Bulk tissue was left unsorted, and RNA and DNA were co-extracted from about 19-30 mg of it. The researchers produced TCR beta cDNA from around 0.5 ug total RNA with a constant-region primer. Three rounds of nested multiplex PCR with slightly modified ARM-PCR produced TCR beta libraries. Use of TRBV1-TRBV30 forward primers with a C-beta reverse primer characterized the first two PCR rounds, which lasted about 11 cycles each. TCRdb passed the multiplex PCR reads through MiXCR, listing each CDR3 protein once. This sample carries roughly 100,000 distinct CDR3 sequences, roughly 80% of them seen once, and the ten largest clones take about a fifth. The sample was liver tumor tissue from sampling region 3. Subset defined: tumor region T3, left-lateral pole. The receptors were sampled from a man in his forties with primary liver carcinoma and hepatitis B virus infection.

With regard to this clonotype: Being one base from a much bigger clone, this may be a read error. The chain employs TRBV5-1 and TRBJ2-7; D may be TRBD1 (5 bases). Germline V gene sequence: CDR1 SGHRS, CDR2 YFSETQ. V lost 4 bases and J 4 bases, leaving 21 bases between the germline ends. The CDR3 length is 16 residues. The CDR3 DNA reads as TGCGCCAGCAGCCTTAACTCAGGGTCTATCTTGTACGAGCAGTACTTC. This gives the protein CASSLNSGSILYEQYF.

As concerns this clonotype: No conserved phenylalanine or tryptophan is present at the end of the CDR3, so a read error is the likely explanation. The chain combines TRBV11-1 with TRBJ1-1; D uncertain. Germline V gene data show CDR1 as SGHAT and CDR2 as FQDESV (reference sequence). This CDR3 is built from 13 residues. CDR3 sequence (DNA): TGTGCCAGCCGCTTAGGCCTGAATACTGAAGCTTTCCTT. Its protein is CASRLGLNTEAFL.

On this clonotype itself: One end of the junction varies from germline; a read error may be responsible. V is TRBV6-6 and J is TRBJ1-5; no definite D call. Germline assignment: CDR1 MNHNY and CDR2 SVGAGI (reference sequence). The CDR3 loop spans 14 amino acids. CDR3 in amino acids: CASSLGSGNQPQCF. In nucleotides, the CDR3 is TGTGCCAGCAGTTTGGGCAGCGGCAATCAGCCCCAGTGCTTT.

This clonotype was counted ten times or more. V gene TRBV19 combines with J gene TRBJ2-7, with a weak D call TRBD1 (6 bases). V gave up 8 bases and J gave up 3 bases, with 11 bases separating them. From germline, CDR1 is LNHDA and CDR2 SQIVND (reference sequence). CDR3 length equals 12 residues. CDR3 amino acids: CASGRGDYEQYF. The CDR3 DNA follows: TGTGCCAGTGGCAGGGGTGACTACGAGCAGTACTTC.

As concerns this clonotype: The junction departs from germline at one end; a sequencing error may be responsible. CDR3 loop: CASSWRGSTDAQYF. Here the CDR3 DNA reads TGTGCCAGCAGTTGGAGGGGAAGCACAGATGCGCAGTATTTT. The rearrangement uses TRBV6-6 and TRBJ2-3; D might be TRBD2 (6 bases). This CDR3 is built from 14 residues. CDR1 and CDR2 (germline): MNHNY, SVGAGI (reference sequence).

This clonotype was seen just once. The junction departs from germline at one end; a sequencing error may be responsible. The chain joins TRBV5-5 to TRBJ2-3, with D possibly TRBD1 on 5 matching bases. CDR3 length: 14 amino acids. The V gene's germline CDR1 is SGHKS and CDR2 YYEKEE (reference sequence). The CDR3 DNA reads TGTGCCAGCAGCTTCAGGGCTGACACAGATACACAGTATTTT. This gives the protein CASSFRADTDTQYF.

Concerning this clonotype itself: At one of its ends the junction is not consistent with the germline gene, which may arise from a read error. This sequence joins TRBV29-1 and TRBJ2-7; possibly TRBD1 or TRBD2 for D (6 bases each). Germline lookup yields CDR1 SQVTM and CDR2 ANQGSEA. The CDR3 runs to 14 residues. The CDR3: CSVAHWGANYEQYF. In nucleotides, the CDR3 is TGTAGTGTTGCCCATTGGGGGGCCAACTACGAGCAGTACTTC.

Turning to this clonotype: A much larger clonotype is one base distant, so this may be a read error. V gene TRBV2 combines with J gene TRBJ2-2; weak D call: TRBD1 (6 bases). Germline V gives CDR1 SNHLY, CDR2 FYNNEI. The CDR3 spans 15 residues. CDR3 residues: CVSSEANRVTGELFF. DNA for the CDR3: TGTGTCAGCAGTGAAGCAAACAGGGTTACCGGGGAGCTGTTTTTT.

V is TRBV6-2 or TRBV6-3 and J is TRBJ2-3; D is possibly TRBD1 (5 bases). This CDR3 has 14 amino acids. CDR1 and CDR2 from the germline V gene are MNHEY and SVGEGT. Trimming cost V 11 bases and J 0 bases, with 15 bases left between them. The CDR3 region is CADSYSTSTDTQYF. DNA of the CDR3: TGTGCCGACAGTTACTCGACTAGCACAGATACGCAGTATTTT.

A note on this clonotype: An end of the junction does not agree with germline; a read error may underlie this. The chain carries TRBV12-3 or TRBV12-4 and TRBJ2-5, with TRBD2 matching 9 bases. This CDR3 is 13 amino acids long. Here the CDR3 reads CASSLAGVEIQYF. In DNA form, the CDR3 reads TGTGCTAGCAGTTTAGCGGGAGTAGAGATCCAGTACTTC.

Concerning this clonotype itself: The germline gene is not matched at one end of the junction; a read error may be the cause. CDR3 bases: TGTGCCGGTGGCGGGGTGTCGACCACAGATATGCAGTATTTT. It is translated as CAGGGVSTTDMQYF. The rearrangement links TRBV6-2 or TRBV6-3 to TRBJ2-3, with D tentatively TRBD2 (6 bases). This CDR3 is built from 14 residues. CDR1 and CDR2 (germline): MNHEY, SVGEGT.

This clonotype was found many times. An end of the junction does not agree with germline; a read error may underlie this. This chain connects TRBV11-2 to TRBJ2-5, with 8 bases matching TRBD2. Germline lookup yields CDR1 SGHAT and CDR2 FQNNGV. The CDR3 is made up of 14 amino acids. The CDR3 bases are TGTGTCAGCAGCTTAAGCGGGGGACAAGAGACCCAGTACTTC. It is translated as CVSSLSGGQETQYF. Full variable domain (remainder filled in from reference TRBV11-2 and TRBJ2-5): EAGVAQSPRYKIIEKRQSVAFWCNPISGHATLYWYQQILGQGPKLLIQFQNNGVVDDSQLPKDRFSAERLKGVDSTLKIQPAKLEDSAVYLCVSSLSGGQETQYFGPGTRLLVL.

Points on this clonotype: One end of the junction fails to match germline, which may point to a read error. This chain links TRBV29-1 with TRBJ2-1; 13 positions agree with TRBD2. Germline V gene sequence: CDR1 SQVTM, CDR2 ANQGSEA. The CDR3 runs 14 residues. This chain's CDR3 is CSGQGLAGVGEQLF. Here the CDR3 DNA reads TGCAGCGGGCAAGGACTAGCGGGAGTAGGTGAGCAATTATTC.

As concerns this clonotype: This CDR3 is missing its conserved last phenylalanine or tryptophan, likely due to a read error. The chain is built from TRBV10-2 and TRBJ1-2; 9 positions match TRBD1. Germline V lookup: CDR1 WSHSY, CDR2 SAAADI. The ends lost 9 bases at V and 9 bases at J; junction bases unmatched: 11. This CDR3 is 13 amino acids long. CDR3 nucleotide sequence: TGCGCCAGTAATCCGGGACAGGGTGCGAGCTACACCTTA. Protein sequence: CASNPGQGASYTL.

This clonotype was found many times. The V call is TRBV4-2, the J call TRBJ2-3; 7 nucleotides line up with TRBD2. Germline assignment: CDR1 LGHNA and CDR2 YNFKEQ. The CDR3 runs to 17 residues. J gave up 5 bases and V 3 bases, and 14 bases lay outside the gene matches. The CDR3 sequence: CASSHPGTTTRGDTQYF. As DNA, the CDR3 is TGTGCCAGCAGCCACCCCGGGACTACCACCCGGGGAGATACGCAGTATTTT.

The chain has TRBV6-2 or TRBV6-3 and TRBJ2-7; D is unresolved. Germline V lookup: CDR1 MNHEY, CDR2 SVGEGT. This CDR3 spans 11 amino acids. V lost 2 bases and J 13 bases, leaving 12 bases between the germline ends. CDR3 amino acids: CASSYSYEKYF. The CDR3 DNA is TGTGCCAGCAGTTACAGCTACGAGAAATACTTC.

The CDR3 DNA reads TGTGCCAGTAGCCCTGAGACTAGCTTCCACAATGAGCAGTTCTTC. Its protein product is CASSPETSFHNEQFF. V is TRBV6-2 or TRBV6-3 and J is TRBJ2-1; 7 nucleotides match TRBD2. From germline, CDR1 is MNHEY and CDR2 SVGEGT. The CDR3 is 15 residues long. With 9 bases clipped from V and 5 bases from J, the junction kept 13 bases outside the gene matches.

J is TRBJ2-7 and V is TRBV29-1; D might be TRBD1 or TRBD2, each matching 5 bases. The CDR3 runs 15 residues. V was trimmed by 7 bases and J by 5 bases, leaving 24 bases between them. The germline V gene encodes CDR1 SQVTM and CDR2 ANQGSEA. The CDR3 is CSDASGWGMPHEQYF. CDR3 sequence (DNA): TGCAGCGATGCGAGCGGATGGGGGATGCCCCACGAGCAGTACTTC.

Written as DNA, the CDR3 is TGTGCCAGCAGTTCCCAGGGGCAGCGGAATGAGCAGTTCTTC. This translates into CASSSQGQRNEQFF. The V and J genes are TRBV12-3 or TRBV12-4 and TRBJ2-1; a possible D gene is TRBD1 (6 bases). There are 14 residues in the CDR3. V shed 4 bases and J shed 7 bases, with 14 bases lying between them.

A note on this clonotype: The CDR3 end shows no conserved phenylalanine or tryptophan, and so a read error is likely. V and J are TRBV6-1 and TRBJ2-3; the D is unclear. Germline CDR1 and CDR2: MNHNS and SASEGT. The CDR3 runs to 11 residues. CDR3 protein: CACSRTDTQYL. The CDR3 nucleotides read TGTGCCTGCAGCCGCACAGATACGCAGTATCTT.

The rearrangement joins TRBV6-1 to TRBJ1-2; D perhaps matches TRBD1 (5 bases). Germline V gene sequence: CDR1 MNHNS, CDR2 SASEGT. Trimming removed 10 bases at V and 5 bases at J, with 17 bases between. The CDR3 is 13 residues long. CDR3 coding DNA: TGTGCCAACGGTGAAGATGGGGGATATGGCTACACCTTC. Its translation is CANGEDGGYGYTF.

This clonotype was counted once. Germline and junction disagree at one end, which may indicate a read error. The rearrangement joins TRBV5-1 to TRBJ2-2; 8 bases are shared with TRBD2. The CDR3 sequence is 15 residues long. The germline V gene encodes CDR1 SGHRS and CDR2 YFSETQ. CDR3 DNA sequence: TGCGCCAGTAAAGCGGGAGCTCAGAACACCTGGGAGCTGTTTTTT. It encodes CASKAGAQNTWELFF.

Concerning this clonotype itself: At one boundary the junction diverges from the germline segment, which might be a read error. The chain combines TRBV6-1 with TRBJ2-2; a possible D gene is TRBD1 (5 bases). This CDR3 region has 16 residues. Germline V lookup: CDR1 MNHNS, CDR2 SASEGT. The CDR3 DNA reads TGTGCCAACAGTGACTTCGGACAAGGATCCACCGGGGAGCTGTTTTTT. Its protein product is CANSDFGQGSTGELFF.

Ten or more counts support this clonotype. The chain links TRBV5-6 to TRBJ1-4; TRBD1 aligns across 7 bases. This CDR3 spans 18 amino acids. In germline, CDR1 is SGHDT, CDR2 YYEEEE. The J segment lost 4 bases and the V segment lost 0 bases, leaving 12 bases of the junction unmatched. CDR3: CASSLGWTGESNNEKLFF. CDR3 sequence (DNA): TGTGCCAGCAGCTTGGGATGGACAGGAGAATCCAATAATGAAAAACTGTTTTTT.

Remarks on this clonotype: The junction and the germline gene differ at one end; a read error may be behind it. V and J are TRBV4-3 and TRBJ2-1, with TRBD2 matching over 9 bases. The germline V gene has CDR1 LGHNA and CDR2 YSLEER. This CDR3 has 16 residues. Written as DNA, the CDR3 is TGCGCCAGCAACCAAGAGTGGCTAGCGGGATACAATGAGCGGTTATTC. It is translated as CASNQEWLAGYNERLF.

Concerning this clonotype: Compared with germline, one end of the junction differs, possibly owing to a read error. The chain carries TRBV12-3 or TRBV12-4 and TRBJ2-2, with unresolved D. The CDR3 consists of 13 residues. The CDR3: CDSSSEYTGELFF. Here the CDR3 DNA reads TGTGACAGCAGTTCGGAGTACACCGGGGAGCTGTTTTTT.

This sequence joins TRBV20-1 and TRBJ2-7, with TRBD1 identical over 7 bases. Germline CDR1 and CDR2: DFQATT and SNEGSKA (reference sequence). The CDR3 is 13 amino acids. The CDR3 here is CARTRGRSYEQYF. The CDR3 region has the DNA TGCGCTAGGACCAGGGGGAGATCCTACGAGCAGTACTTC.

In this sample, this clonotype turned up once. One junction end does not reproduce the germline sequence, and a read error may be involved. The chain carries TRBV6-1 and TRBJ2-2; D is perhaps TRBD2 (6 bases). This CDR3 region has 16 residues. CDR1 is MNHNS and CDR2 is SASEGT in the germline V gene. DNA of the CDR3: TGTGCTAGCAGTGAAATAACGGGAGTAAGCACCGGGGAGCTGTTTTTT. This gives the protein CASSEITGVSTGELFF.

The chain recombines TRBV29-1 with TRBJ2-1; 11 bases are a match to TRBD2. Germline V lookup: CDR1 SQVTM, CDR2 ANQGSEA. This CDR3 contains 15 residues. The V segment lost 4 bases and the J segment 8 bases; nucleotides outside the gene matches: 10. DNA of the CDR3: TGCAGCGTTGGATTAGCGGGAGGGTTATACTATGAGCAGTTCTTC. Encoded protein: CSVGLAGGLYYEQFF.

Details on this clonotype: A read error is likely, as this CDR3 ends without the conserved phenylalanine or tryptophan. The V and J genes are TRBV29-1 and TRBJ1-1; the D gene is possibly TRBD1 (5 bases). CDR3 length equals 12 residues. Germline CDR1 is SQVTM and CDR2 is ANQGSEA. This CDR3 reads CNGATVNTEAFL. The CDR3 DNA is TGCAACGGGGCGACAGTGAACACTGAAGCTTTCTTA.